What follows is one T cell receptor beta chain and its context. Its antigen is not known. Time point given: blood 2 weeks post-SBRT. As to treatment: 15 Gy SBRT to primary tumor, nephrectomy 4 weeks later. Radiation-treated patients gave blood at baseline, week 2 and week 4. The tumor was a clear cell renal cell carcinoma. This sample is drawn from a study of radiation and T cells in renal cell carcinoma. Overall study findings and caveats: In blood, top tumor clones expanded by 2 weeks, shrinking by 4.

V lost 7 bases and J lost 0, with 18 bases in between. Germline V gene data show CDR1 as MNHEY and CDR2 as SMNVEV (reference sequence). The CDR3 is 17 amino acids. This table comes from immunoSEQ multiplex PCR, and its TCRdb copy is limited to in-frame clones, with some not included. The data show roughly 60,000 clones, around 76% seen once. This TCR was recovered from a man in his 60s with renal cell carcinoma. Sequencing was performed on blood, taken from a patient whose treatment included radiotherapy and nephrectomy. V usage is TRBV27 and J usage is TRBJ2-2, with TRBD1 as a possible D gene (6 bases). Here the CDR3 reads CASKLVGRQANTGELFF. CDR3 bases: TGTGCCAGCAAGCTTGTCGGGCGACAGGCGAACACCGGGGAGCTGTTTTTT.